These T cell receptor beta chains were read from a single sample in a study of vaccination effects on CD4 cells after COVID-19. The data were produced by immunoSEQ multiplex PCR, yet TCRdb's version contains in-frame clones alone and is incomplete. The table has roughly 40,000 clones, around 73% seen once; the top ten hold less than 9.5%. No antigen has been assigned to these receptors. Source: CD4+ T cells from PBMCs cultured without peptide, taken after COVID-19 vaccination. All receptors come from a human donor who received a COVID-19 vaccine. CDR3s include the opening cysteine and the closing phenylalanine or tryptophan. The order of the fields is V gene, J gene, D gene, clone size, CDR3 protein, CDR3 DNA. D genes are given only for firm matches. Clone size is not always given. Where it is, it says once, few, many or a class for expanded clones.

TRBV5-1,TRBJ2-5,TRBD2,-,CASSLAGAYQETQYF,TGCGCCAGCAGCTTAGCGGGGGCCTACCAAGAGACCCAGTACTTC
TRBV10-2,TRBJ2-7,-,-,CASSATRPRTYEQYF,TGCGCCAGCAGTGCGACTAGGCCTCGTACCTACGAGCAGTACTTC
TRBV18,TRBJ1-1,-,-,CASSPTPGRPGDTEAFF,TGTGCCAGCTCACCTACTCCGGGCCGCCCCGGAGACACTGAAGCTTTCTTT
TRBV23-1,TRBJ1-1,-,-,CASRDTRLPGAFF,TGCGCCAGCAGGGATACGAGGCTTCCGGGGGCTTTCTTT
TRBV7-9,TRBJ1-1,-,few,CASSSDSNTEAFF,TGTGCCAGCAGCTCGGACTCGAACACTGAAGCTTTCTTT
TRBV11-3,TRBJ2-1,-,-,CASSLDPGRQQFF,TGTGCCAGCAGCTTAGACCCGGGGAGACAGCAGTTCTTC
TRBV6-5,TRBJ2-7,TRBD1,-,CASSRQGGYYEQYF,TGTGCCAGCAGTCGACAGGGGGGTTACTACGAGCAGTACTTC
TRBV28,TRBJ1-6,-,once,CASSPPGMNSPLHF,TGTGCCAGCAGTCCCCCTGGGATGAATTCACCCCTCCACTTT
TRBV12-5,TRBJ2-3,TRBD2,-,CASGESGRWGTDTQYF,TGTGCTAGTGGAGAAAGCGGGAGATGGGGCACAGATACGCAGTATTTT
TRBV18,TRBJ2-3,TRBD1,-,CASSQLGGTGGPDTQYF,TGTGCCAGCTCGCAATTAGGCGGGACAGGGGGCCCAGATACGCAGTATTTT
TRBV30,TRBJ1-3,-,-,CAWSPFRGTGNTIYF,TGTGCCTGGAGCCCGTTCCGTGGGACTGGAAACACCATATATTTT
TRBV6-5,TRBJ1-2,-,medium-sized,CASSYSRQSNYGYTF,TGTGCCAGCAGTTACTCGCGACAGTCTAACTATGGCTACACCTTC
TRBV7-8,TRBJ1-3,TRBD1,-,CASSSRWGGDSSGNTIYF,TGTGCCAGCAGCTCACGCTGGGGGGGGGACAGCTCTGGAAACACCATATATTTT
TRBV19,TRBJ1-1,-,-,CASSKEGPMITEAFF,TGTGCCAGTAGCAAGGAGGGGCCAATGATCACTGAAGCTTTCTTT
TRBV3-1/TRBV3-2,TRBJ2-1,-,-,CASRSISPSSYNEQFF,TGTGCCAGCCGATCGATTAGCCCGAGCTCCTACAATGAGCAGTTCTTC
TRBV11-3,TRBJ2-1,TRBD1,once,CASSLGWGQESSYNEQFF,TGTGCCAGCAGCTTAGGGTGGGGACAGGAGAGCTCCTACAATGAGCAGTTCTTC
TRBV19,TRBJ1-5,-,-,CASSYRYDQPQHF,TGTGCCAGTAGCTACAGGTATGATCAGCCCCAGCATTTT
TRBV14,TRBJ2-5,TRBD1,few,CASSLRTGMGQTQYF,TGTGCCAGCAGCCTTAGGACAGGAATGGGTCAGACCCAGTACTTC
TRBV9,TRBJ2-2,-,-,CASSVSAGRTGELFF,TGTGCCAGCAGCGTCTCGGCGGGCCGCACCGGGGAGCTGTTTTTT
TRBV6-1,TRBJ2-3,TRBD2,-,CASSELAGGPDTQYF,TGTGCCAGCAGTGAACTAGCGGGGGGGCCAGATACGCAGTATTTT
TRBV5-5,TRBJ2-7,-,-,CASSSAYEQYF,TGTGCCAGCAGCTCCGCTTACGAGCAGTACTTC
TRBV30,TRBJ2-1,TRBD1,-,CARQGGFNEQFF,TGTGCCAGACAGGGGGGCTTCAATGAGCAGTTCTTC
TRBV12-3/TRBV12-4,TRBJ2-2,-,-,CASRQNTGELFF,TGTGCCAGCAGACAAAACACCGGGGAGCTGTTTTTT
TRBV7-2,TRBJ2-3,TRBD2,-,CASSLAGLVGTDTQYF,TGTGCCAGCAGCTTAGCGGGACTAGTAGGCACAGATACGCAGTATTTT
TRBV6-5,TRBJ1-2,-,-,CASRKDGRYTF,TGTGCCAGCAGAAAGGACGGACGCTACACCTTC
TRBV7-6,TRBJ1-4,-,-,CASSPTAHVKLFF,TGTGCCAGCAGCCCAACCGCCCATGTAAAACTGTTTTTT
TRBV5-1,TRBJ2-3,-,-,CASSLLSASTDTQYF,TGCGCCAGCAGCTTGTTGAGCGCGAGCACAGATACGCAGTATTTT
TRBV25-1,TRBJ2-7,TRBD2,-,CASSSMVGTSGREQYF,TGTGCCAGCAGTTCCATGGTTGGGACTAGCGGGAGGGAACAGTACTTC
TRBV7-8,TRBJ2-1,-,-,CASSLAIGDEQFF,TGTGCCAGCAGCTTAGCTATCGGCGATGAGCAGTTCTTC
TRBV6-6,TRBJ2-1,-,once,CASSSQGGEQFF,TGTGCCAGCAGTTCCCAGGGTGGTGAGCAGTTCTTC
TRBV12-5,TRBJ2-7,TRBD1,-,CASGLVYRTGECSYEQYF,TGTGCTAGTGGTTTGGTATATAGGACAGGGGAATGCTCCTACGAGCAGTACTTC
TRBV5-1,TRBJ1-2,TRBD1,once,CASSRPGQGIGYTF,TGCGCCAGCTCAAGACCGGGACAGGGAATTGGCTACACCTTC
TRBV6-5,TRBJ1-5,-,once,CWWAESSLNQPQHF,TGTTGGTGGGCGGAATCCTCGCTTAATCAGCCCCAGCATTTT
TRBV20-1,TRBJ2-2,-,-,CSASAGRGGTGELFF,TGCAGTGCTAGTGCGGGAAGAGGGGGCACCGGGGAGCTGTTTTTT
TRBV30,TRBJ1-2,-,-,CAWRPDKLPNYGYTF,TGTGCCTGGAGACCTGACAAGCTCCCTAACTATGGCTACACCTTC
TRBV20-1,TRBJ1-2,-,few,CSASLSDYGYTF,TGCAGTGCTAGTTTGTCAGACTATGGCTACACCTTC
TRBV3-1/TRBV3-2,TRBJ2-5,TRBD1,-,CASSTRQGGETQYF,TGTGCCAGCAGCACTCGACAGGGGGGAGAGACCCAGTACTTC
TRBV5-1,TRBJ2-5,TRBD2,once,CASSLGAGAETQYF,TGCGCCAGCAGCTTGGGAGCGGGAGCAGAGACCCAGTACTTC
TRBV19,TRBJ2-1,TRBD2,once,CASRGTSAYNEQFF,TGTGCCAGTAGGGGGACTAGCGCTTACAATGAGCAGTTCTTC
TRBV27,TRBJ1-4,TRBD1,-,CASRGQGVNEKLFF,TGTGCCAGCAGGGGACAGGGGGTTAATGAAAAACTGTTTTTT
TRBV5-1,TRBJ2-5,TRBD2,-,CASSLAGGQETQYF,TGCGCCAGCAGCTTAGCGGGAGGGCAAGAGACCCAGTACTTC
TRBV9,TRBJ2-5,-,once,CASSVAVGSQETQYF,TGTGCCAGCAGCGTAGCTGTGGGCAGCCAAGAGACCCAGTACTTC
TRBV19,TRBJ1-1,TRBD1,-,CASSRQGRGSGAFF,TGTGCCAGTAGTCGACAGGGTAGGGGTTCTGGAGCTTTCTTT
TRBV10-3,TRBJ2-7,-,-,CAISTGDSRYEQYF,TGTGCCATCAGCACTGGGGACTCACGTTACGAGCAGTACTTC
TRBV29-1,TRBJ2-5,TRBD2,-,CSVDRRLAGGPFGETQYF,TGCAGCGTTGATCGACGGCTAGCGGGAGGGCCTTTTGGAGAGACCCAGTACTTC
TRBV15,TRBJ1-5,TRBD1,-,CATSRERTGFQPQHF,TGTGCCACCAGCAGGGAGAGGACAGGGTTTCAGCCCCAGCATTTT
TRBV19,TRBJ2-3,TRBD2,-,CASSTGTSGTLSTQYF,TGTGCCAGTAGTACCGGGACTAGCGGGACTCTGAGTACGCAGTATTTT
TRBV5-1,TRBJ1-1,TRBD1,-,CASSLGFGQGGDTEAFF,TGCGCTAGCAGCTTGGGCTTCGGACAGGGAGGAGACACTGAAGCTTTCTTT
TRBV9,TRBJ1-4,TRBD1,-,CASSTGTGENEKLFF,TGTGCCAGCAGCACCGGGACAGGGGAAAATGAAAAACTGTTTTTT
TRBV3-1/TRBV3-2,TRBJ2-3,TRBD2,-,CASSQGGTIADTQYF,TGTGCCAGCAGCCAAGGAGGGACTATAGCAGATACGCAGTATTTT
TRBV5-1,TRBJ2-5,TRBD2,-,CASSLYSGGASETQYF,TGCGCCAGCAGCTTGTACAGCGGGGGGGCATCGGAGACCCAGTACTTC
TRBV3-1/TRBV3-2,TRBJ1-4,TRBD1,once,CASSDDRGSEKLFF,TGTGCCAGCAGCGACGACAGGGGGAGTGAAAAACTGTTTTTT